Sequencing of this TCR beta chain was carried out in a study of OX40 agonist ivuxolimab in advanced cancers. CDR1 and CDR2 from the germline V gene are SGHRS and YFSETQ. V lost 4 bases to trimming and J lost 1 base; unmatched junction nucleotides: 9. The CDR3 has 16 amino acids. Study-wide points: CD8+ T cells were the subset that, on average, had more expanded clones than CD4+. Expanded peripheral T cells had an undetermined antigen specificity. Both blood CD4+ and CD8+ T cells showed clonal growth by week 6 at 0.1 to 3.0 mg/kg.

In its sample, this clone was seen once. As yet, its antigen is unknown. The investigators sampled blood at baseline, at cycle 4 day 1, and at cycle 7 day 1. Sequencing used immunoSEQ multiplex PCR; TCRdb keeps in-frame clones, though not all of them. The table has some 58,000 clones, about nine tenths seen once. The chain carries TRBV5-1 and TRBJ1-1; 8 bases align to TRBD1. This clonotype was sampled from an adult with an advanced solid tumor such as melanoma, head and neck, liver or kidney cancer. Sequencing used CD4+ or CD8+ T cells sorted from blood, obtained in a trial of the OX40 agonist ivuxolimab. The CDR3 DNA reads as TGCGCCAGCAGCCCGACCCGGACAGGGAAGAACACTGAAGCTTTCTTT. It is translated as CASSPTRTGKNTEAFF.